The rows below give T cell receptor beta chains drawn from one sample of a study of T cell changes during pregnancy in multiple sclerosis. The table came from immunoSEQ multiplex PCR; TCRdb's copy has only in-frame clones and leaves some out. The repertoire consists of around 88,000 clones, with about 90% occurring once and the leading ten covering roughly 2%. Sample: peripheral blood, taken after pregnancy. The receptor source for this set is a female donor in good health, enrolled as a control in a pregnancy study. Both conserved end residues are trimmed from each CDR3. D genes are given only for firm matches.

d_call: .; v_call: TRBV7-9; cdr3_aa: ASSLAGGPLPQETQY
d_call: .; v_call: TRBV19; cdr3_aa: ASSIRTGTDTQY
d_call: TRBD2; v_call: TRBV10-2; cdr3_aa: ASSERLAGARSYNEQF
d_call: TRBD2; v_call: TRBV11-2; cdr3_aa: ASSLLSGSRGDTQY
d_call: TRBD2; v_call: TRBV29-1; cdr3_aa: SVVGEGTSGGPPASVTQY
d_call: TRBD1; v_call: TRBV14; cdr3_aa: ASRLTGDHRAF
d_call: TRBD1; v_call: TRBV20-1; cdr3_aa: SALDRGEQY
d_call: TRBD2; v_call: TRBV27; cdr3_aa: ASSLQAGGLPGELF
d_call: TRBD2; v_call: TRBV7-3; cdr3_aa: ASSLGGGAHEQY
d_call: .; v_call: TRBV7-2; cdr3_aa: ASSPLRANSGNTIY
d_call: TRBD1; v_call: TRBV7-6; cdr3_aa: ASSLGTVATRNTEAF
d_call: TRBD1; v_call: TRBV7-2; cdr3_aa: ASSLVPGQGLYEQY
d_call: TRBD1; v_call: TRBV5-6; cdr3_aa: ASTQFGTGNNQPQH
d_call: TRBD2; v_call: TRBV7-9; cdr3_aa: ASSLVAGATGDTQY
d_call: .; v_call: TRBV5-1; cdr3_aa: ASSPRGAANNEQF
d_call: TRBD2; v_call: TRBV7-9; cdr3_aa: ASNSGLAVNTGELF
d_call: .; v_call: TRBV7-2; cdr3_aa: ASRHTSTDTQY
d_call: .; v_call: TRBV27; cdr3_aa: ASSLRDSFNEQF
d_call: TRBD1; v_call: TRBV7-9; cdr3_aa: ASSDPGQGANTEAF
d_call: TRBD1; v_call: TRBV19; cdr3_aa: ASSTRDSTNEKLF
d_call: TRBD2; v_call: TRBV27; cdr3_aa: ASSSTSGGYEQY
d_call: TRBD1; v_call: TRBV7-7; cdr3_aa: ASSLAGQGAEQY
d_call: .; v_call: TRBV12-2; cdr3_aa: ASRRRVGSNTEAF
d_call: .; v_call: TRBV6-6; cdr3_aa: ASSYRQGEQY
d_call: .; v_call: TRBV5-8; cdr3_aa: ASSWDFQETQY
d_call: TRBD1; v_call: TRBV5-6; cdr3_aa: ASSLGQGNEQF
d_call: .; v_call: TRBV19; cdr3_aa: ASSLGGAAVEQY
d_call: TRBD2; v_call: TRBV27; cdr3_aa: ASSLRTGTSAGTQY
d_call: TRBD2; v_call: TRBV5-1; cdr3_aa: ASSPSGGSNEQF
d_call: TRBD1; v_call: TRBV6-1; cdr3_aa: ASPRTGWGTEAF
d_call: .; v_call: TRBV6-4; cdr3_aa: ASSASGESGANVLT
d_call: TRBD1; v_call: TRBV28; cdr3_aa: ASKSGTGDHNEQF
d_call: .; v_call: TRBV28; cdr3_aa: ASSPPGNQPQH
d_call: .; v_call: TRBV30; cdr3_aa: AGEVAGPNSPLH
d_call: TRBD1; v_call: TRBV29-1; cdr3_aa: SDATGAPNYGYT
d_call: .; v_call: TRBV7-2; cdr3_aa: ASSSDSYNEQF
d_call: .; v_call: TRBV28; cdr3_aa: ASSPPGQPYEQY
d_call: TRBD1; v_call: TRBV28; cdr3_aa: ASSSGQGAQPQH
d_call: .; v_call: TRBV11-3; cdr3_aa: ASSPGWVLNTGELF
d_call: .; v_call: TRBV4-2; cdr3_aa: ASSQDPQGLRRLDNEQF
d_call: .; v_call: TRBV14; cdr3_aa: ASSTTNGNTIY
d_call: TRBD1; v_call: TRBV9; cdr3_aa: ASSTGTGADEKLF
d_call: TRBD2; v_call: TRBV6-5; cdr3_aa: ASSYPGLETNEQY
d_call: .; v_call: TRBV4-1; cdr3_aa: ASSQEASRGWTQY
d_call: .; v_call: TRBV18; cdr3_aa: ASQPAGTSGNTIY
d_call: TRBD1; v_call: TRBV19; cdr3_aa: ASRTDRGNQPQH
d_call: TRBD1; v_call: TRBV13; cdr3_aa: ASSTRDSMYEQY
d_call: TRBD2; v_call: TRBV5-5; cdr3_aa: ASSFAGGTDTQY
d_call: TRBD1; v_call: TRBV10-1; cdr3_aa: ASSPFPTGPGYT